This T cell receptor beta chain was recovered during a study of CD8 T cells in ankylosing spondylitis. Findings of the study overall: Roughly 8 highly homologous variants made up a TCR beta motif, and this motif appeared characteristic of ankylosing spondylitis blood. The authors found the disease-linked clones to be CD8+ and relatively rare in peripheral blood.

A quantitative 5'-RACE method, one with molecular barcodes, was used to make TCR beta libraries. TCRdb recomputed calls from the 5' RACE reads with MiXCR, one row per CDR3 protein. The sample records about 270,000 distinct CDR3 sequences, roughly 32% being singletons. Turning to this clonotype: The antigen remains undetermined.

CDR3 length: 13 residues. Germline V gene data show CDR1 as KGHSH and CDR2 as LQKENI. V was trimmed by 2 bases and J by 1 base, leaving 5 bases between them. The sequenced material came from blood, either unsorted or a sorted T cell fraction (not recorded which). J is TRBJ2-5 and V is TRBV18; no clear D gene. This receptor was taken from a male donor with ankylosing spondylitis or in good health (not recorded which). The CDR3 is CASSPSIQETQYF. The CDR3 nucleotides read TGTGCCAGCTCACCATCGATCCAAGAGACCCAGTACTTC. The variable domain in full, completed from reference TRBV18 and TRBJ2-5, reads NAGVMQNPRHLVRRRGQEARLRCSPMKGHSHVYWYRQLPEEGLKFMVYLQKENIIDESGMPKERFSAEFPKEGPSILRIQQVVRGDSAAYFCASSPSIQETQYFGPGTRLLVL.